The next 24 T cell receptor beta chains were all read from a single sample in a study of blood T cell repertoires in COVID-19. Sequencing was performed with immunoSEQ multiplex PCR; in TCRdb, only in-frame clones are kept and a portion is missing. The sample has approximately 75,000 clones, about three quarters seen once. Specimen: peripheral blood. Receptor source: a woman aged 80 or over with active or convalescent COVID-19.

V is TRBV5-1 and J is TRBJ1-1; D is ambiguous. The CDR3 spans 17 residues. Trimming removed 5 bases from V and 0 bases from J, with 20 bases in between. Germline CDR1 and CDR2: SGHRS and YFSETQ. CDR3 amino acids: CASRPTATGLMNTEAFF. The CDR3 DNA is TGCGCCAGCAGGCCTACAGCAACCGGCCTCATGAACACTGAAGCTTTCTTT.

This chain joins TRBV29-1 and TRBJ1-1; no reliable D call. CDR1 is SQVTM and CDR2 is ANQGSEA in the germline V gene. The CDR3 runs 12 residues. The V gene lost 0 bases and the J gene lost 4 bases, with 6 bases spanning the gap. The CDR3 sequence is CSVEDPGTEAFF. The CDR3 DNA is TGCAGCGTTGAAGATCCCGGCACTGAAGCTTTCTTT.

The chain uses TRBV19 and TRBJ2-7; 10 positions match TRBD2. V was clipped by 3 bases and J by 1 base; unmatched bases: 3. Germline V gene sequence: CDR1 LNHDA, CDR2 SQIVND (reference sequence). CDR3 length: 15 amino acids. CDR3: CASSILAGESYEQYF. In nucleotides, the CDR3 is TGTGCCAGTAGTATCCTAGCGGGGGAGTCCTACGAGCAGTACTTC. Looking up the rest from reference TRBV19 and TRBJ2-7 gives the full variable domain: DGGITQSPKYLFRKEGQNVTLSCEQNLNHDAMYWYRQDPGQGLRLIYYSQIVNDFQKGDIAEGYSVSREKKESFPLTVTSAQKNPTAFYLCASSILAGESYEQYFGPGTRLTVT.

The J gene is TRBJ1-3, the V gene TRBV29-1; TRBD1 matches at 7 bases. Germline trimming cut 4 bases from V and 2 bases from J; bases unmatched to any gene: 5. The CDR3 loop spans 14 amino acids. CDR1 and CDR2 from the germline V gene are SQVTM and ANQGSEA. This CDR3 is CSVAQGIAGNTIYF. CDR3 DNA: TGCAGCGTTGCACAGGGGATTGCTGGAAACACCATATATTTT.

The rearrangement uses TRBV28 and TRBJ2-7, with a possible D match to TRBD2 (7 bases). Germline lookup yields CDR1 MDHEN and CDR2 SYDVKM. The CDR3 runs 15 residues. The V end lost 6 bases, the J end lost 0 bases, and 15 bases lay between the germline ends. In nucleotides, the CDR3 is TGTGCCAGCAGCATAGGGGGAGGGAGCTCCTACGAGCAGTACTTC. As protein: CASSIGGGSSYEQYF.

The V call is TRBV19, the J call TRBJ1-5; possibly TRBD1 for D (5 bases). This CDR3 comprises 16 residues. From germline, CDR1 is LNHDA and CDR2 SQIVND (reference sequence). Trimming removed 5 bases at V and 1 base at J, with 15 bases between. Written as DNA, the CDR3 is TGTGCCAGTAGTGACCGGGGGGGGTCAAGCAATCAGCCCCAGCATTTT. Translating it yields CASSDRGGSSNQPQHF. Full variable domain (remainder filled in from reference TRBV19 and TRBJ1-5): DGGITQSPKYLFRKEGQNVTLSCEQNLNHDAMYWYRQDPGQGLRLIYYSQIVNDFQKGDIAEGYSVSREKKESFPLTVTSAQKNPTAFYLCASSDRGGSSNQPQHFGDGTRLSIL.

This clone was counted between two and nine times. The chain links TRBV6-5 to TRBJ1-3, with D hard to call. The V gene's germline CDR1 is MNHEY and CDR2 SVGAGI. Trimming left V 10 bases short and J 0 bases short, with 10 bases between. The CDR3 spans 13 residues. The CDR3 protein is CATHSGSGNTIYF. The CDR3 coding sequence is TGTGCCACCCACTCGGGCTCTGGAAACACCATATATTTT.

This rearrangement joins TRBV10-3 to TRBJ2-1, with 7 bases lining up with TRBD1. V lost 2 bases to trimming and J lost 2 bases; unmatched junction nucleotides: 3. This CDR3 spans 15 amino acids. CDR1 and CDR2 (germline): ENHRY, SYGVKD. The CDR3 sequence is CAISEGTVAYNEQFF. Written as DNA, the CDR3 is TGTGCCATCAGTGAGGGGACAGTTGCCTACAATGAGCAGTTCTTC.

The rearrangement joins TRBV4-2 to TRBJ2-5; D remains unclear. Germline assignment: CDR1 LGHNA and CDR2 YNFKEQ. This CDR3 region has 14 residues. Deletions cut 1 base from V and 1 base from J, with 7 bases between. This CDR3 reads CASSQVLSQETQYF. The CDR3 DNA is TGTGCCAGCAGCCAAGTCCTCTCCCAAGAGACCCAGTACTTC.

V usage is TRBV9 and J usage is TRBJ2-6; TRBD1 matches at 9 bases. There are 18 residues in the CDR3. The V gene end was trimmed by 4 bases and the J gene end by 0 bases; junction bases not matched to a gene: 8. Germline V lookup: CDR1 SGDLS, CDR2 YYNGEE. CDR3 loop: CASSPRQGVHSGANVLTF. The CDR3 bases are TGTGCCAGCAGCCCTCGACAGGGGGTCCACTCTGGGGCCAACGTCCTGACTTTC.

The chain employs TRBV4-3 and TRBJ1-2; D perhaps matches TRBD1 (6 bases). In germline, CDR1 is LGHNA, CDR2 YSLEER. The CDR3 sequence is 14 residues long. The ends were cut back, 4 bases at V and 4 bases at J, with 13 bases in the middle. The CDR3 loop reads CASSPQGIGYGYTF. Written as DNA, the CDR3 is TGCGCCAGCAGCCCACAGGGTATCGGCTATGGCTACACCTTC.

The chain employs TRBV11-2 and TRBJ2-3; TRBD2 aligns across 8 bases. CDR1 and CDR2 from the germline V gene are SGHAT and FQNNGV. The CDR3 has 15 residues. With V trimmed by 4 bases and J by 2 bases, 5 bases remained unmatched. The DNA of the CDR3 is TGTGCCAGCAGCTCAGCGGGGGCTCTCACAGATACGCAGTATTTT. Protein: CASSSAGALTDTQYF. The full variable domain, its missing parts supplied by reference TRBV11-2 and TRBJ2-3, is EAGVAQSPRYKIIEKRQSVAFWCNPISGHATLYWYQQILGQGPKLLIQFQNNGVVDDSQLPKDRFSAERLKGVDSTLKIQPAKLEDSAVYLCASSSAGALTDTQYFGPGTRLTVL.

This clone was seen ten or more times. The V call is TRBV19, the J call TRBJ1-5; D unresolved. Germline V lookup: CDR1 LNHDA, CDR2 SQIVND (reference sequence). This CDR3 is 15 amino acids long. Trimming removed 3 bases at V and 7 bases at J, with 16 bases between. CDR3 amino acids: CASSMIAAEEQPQHF. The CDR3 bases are TGTGCCAGTAGTATGATCGCCGCAGAAGAACAGCCCCAGCATTTT.

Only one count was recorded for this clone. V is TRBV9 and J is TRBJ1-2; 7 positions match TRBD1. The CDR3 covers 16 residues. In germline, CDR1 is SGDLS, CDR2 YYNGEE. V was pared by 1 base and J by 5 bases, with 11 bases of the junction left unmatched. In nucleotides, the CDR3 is TGTGCCAGCAGCGTATCCGGGACAGCATCAGGATATGGCTACACCTTC. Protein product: CASSVSGTASGYGYTF. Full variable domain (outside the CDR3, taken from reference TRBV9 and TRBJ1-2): DSGVTQTPKHLITATGQRVTLRCSPRSGDLSVYWYQQSLDQGLQFLIQYYNGEERAKGNILERFSAQQFPDLHSELNLSSLELGDSALYFCASSVSGTASGYGYTFGSGTRLTVV.

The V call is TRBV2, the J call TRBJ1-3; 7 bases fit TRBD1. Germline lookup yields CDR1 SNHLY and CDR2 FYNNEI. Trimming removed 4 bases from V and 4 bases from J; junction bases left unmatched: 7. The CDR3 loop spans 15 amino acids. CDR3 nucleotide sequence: TGTGCCAGCAGTGCCCAGACAGGGCGGGGAAACACCATATATTTT. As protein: CASSAQTGRGNTIYF. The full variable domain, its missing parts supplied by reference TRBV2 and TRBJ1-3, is EPEVTQTPSHQVTQMGQEVILRCVPISNHLYFYWYRQILGQKVEFLVSFYNNEISEKSEIFDDQFSVERPDGSNFTLKIRSTKLEDSAMYFCASSAQTGRGNTIYFGEGSWLTVV.

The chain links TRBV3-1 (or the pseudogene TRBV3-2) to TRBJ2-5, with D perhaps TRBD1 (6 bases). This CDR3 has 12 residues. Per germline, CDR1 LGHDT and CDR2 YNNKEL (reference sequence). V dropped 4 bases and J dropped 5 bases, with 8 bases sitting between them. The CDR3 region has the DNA TGTGCCAGCAGCCGTAGGGGGGAGACCCAGTACTTC. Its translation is CASSRRGETQYF.

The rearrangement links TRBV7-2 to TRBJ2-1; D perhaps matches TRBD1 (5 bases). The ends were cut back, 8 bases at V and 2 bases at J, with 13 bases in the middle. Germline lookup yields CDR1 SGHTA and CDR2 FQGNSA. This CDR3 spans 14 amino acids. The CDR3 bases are TGTGCCAGCCGATCCGACAGCGCCTACAATGAGCAGTTCTTC. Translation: CASRSDSAYNEQFF. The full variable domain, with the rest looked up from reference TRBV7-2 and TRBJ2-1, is GAGVSQSPSNKVTEKGKDVELRCDPISGHTALYWYRQSLGQGLEFLIYFQGNSAPDKSGLPSDRFSAERTGGSVSTLTIQRTQQEDSAVYLCASRSDSAYNEQFFGPGTRLTVL.

The CDR3 DNA is TGCGCCAGCAGTTTTGACAGAGGAAGGGATCCCCTCCACTTT. The encoded protein is CASSFDRGRDPLHF. The chain carries TRBV5-1 and TRBJ1-6; possible D gene TRBD1, 5 bases. V gave up 5 bases and J gave up 13 bases, with 19 bases separating them. Germline CDR1 SGHRS, CDR2 YFSETQ. The CDR3 is 14 residues long.

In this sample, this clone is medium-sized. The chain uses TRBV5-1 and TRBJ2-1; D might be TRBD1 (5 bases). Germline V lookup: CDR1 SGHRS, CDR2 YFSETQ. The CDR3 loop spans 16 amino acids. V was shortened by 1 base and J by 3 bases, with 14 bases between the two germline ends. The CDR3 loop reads CASSLNPGKDYNEQFF. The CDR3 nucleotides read TGCGCCAGCAGCTTGAACCCAGGGAAGGACTACAATGAGCAGTTCTTC.

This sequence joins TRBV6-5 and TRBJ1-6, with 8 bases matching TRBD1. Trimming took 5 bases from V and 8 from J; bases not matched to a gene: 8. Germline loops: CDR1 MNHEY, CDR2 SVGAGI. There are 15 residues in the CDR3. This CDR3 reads CASSPQGAGDSPLHF. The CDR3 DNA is TGTGCCAGCAGTCCCCAGGGGGCTGGGGATTCACCCCTCCACTTT.

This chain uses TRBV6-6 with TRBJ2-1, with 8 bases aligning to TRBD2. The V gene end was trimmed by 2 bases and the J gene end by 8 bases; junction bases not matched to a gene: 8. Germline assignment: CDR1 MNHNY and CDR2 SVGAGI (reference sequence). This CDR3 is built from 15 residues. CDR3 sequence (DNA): TGTGCCAGCAGTTACCAGTTCCGGGGGGGAGATGAGCAGTTCTTC. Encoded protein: CASSYQFRGGDEQFF.

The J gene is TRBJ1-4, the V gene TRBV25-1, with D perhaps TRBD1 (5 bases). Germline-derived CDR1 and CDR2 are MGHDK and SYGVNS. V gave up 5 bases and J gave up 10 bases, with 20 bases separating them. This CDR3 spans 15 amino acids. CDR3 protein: CASSPTGTRTGKLFF. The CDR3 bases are TGTGCCAGCAGTCCCACAGGAACGAGAACAGGAAAACTGTTTTTT.

The CDR3 spells CASSMTGVNSPLHF. CDR3 in DNA: TGTGCCAGCAGCATGACGGGGGTTAATTCACCCCTCCACTTT. V is TRBV11-2 and J is TRBJ1-6, with a tentative D call TRBD1 (5 bases). V was cut by 5 bases and J by 6 bases, with 11 bases left in between. CDR1 is SGHAT and CDR2 is FQNNGV in the germline V gene. This CDR3 is built from 14 residues. Supplemented by reference TRBV11-2 and TRBJ1-6, the full variable domain reads EAGVAQSPRYKIIEKRQSVAFWCNPISGHATLYWYQQILGQGPKLLIQFQNNGVVDDSQLPKDRFSAERLKGVDSTLKIQPAKLEDSAVYLCASSMTGVNSPLHFGNGTRLTVT.

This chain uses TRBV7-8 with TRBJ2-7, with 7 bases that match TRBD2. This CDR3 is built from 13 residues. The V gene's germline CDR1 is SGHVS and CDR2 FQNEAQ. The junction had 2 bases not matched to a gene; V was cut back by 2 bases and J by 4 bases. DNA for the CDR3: TGTGCCAGCAGCTTATCGGGGGGATACGAGCAGTACTTC. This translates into CASSLSGGYEQYF.